This T cell receptor beta chain was sequenced during a study of neoadjuvant anti-PD-1 for oral cavity cancer. Study in general: Patients without progression received a fourth nivolumab dose around day 43, then surgical resection on days 50-56. General study findings and limits: After neoadjuvant nivolumab, PBMC T cell clonality was significantly higher in non-responders than responders.

Regarding this clone: Antigen specificity is unknown.

Described time point: after neoadjuvant nivolumab, at surgical resection. Repertoires were generated with immunoSEQ multiplex PCR, while TCRdb's copy carries only in-frame clones and drops some. The table has roughly 32,000 clones, about 80% seen once. V was shortened by 0 bases and J by 1 base, with 9 bases between the two germline ends. The CDR3 contains 16 residues. The germline V gene has CDR1 LGHNA and CDR2 YSLEER. This receptor was identified in a person aged 35-79 years with oral cavity squamous cell carcinoma. J is TRBJ2-2 and V is TRBV4-3, with unresolved D. This material consisted of PBMCs, taken after nivolumab (anti-PD-1) treatment. The CDR3 loop is CASSQDRAVNTGELFF. In DNA form, the CDR3 reads TGCGCCAGCAGCCAAGATAGGGCAGTGAACACCGGGGAGCTGTTTTTT.